This T cell receptor beta chain was sequenced during a study of T cell responses to AZD1222 COVID-19 vaccine. Study conclusions and caveats: The donor group comprised mostly white British people and more females; the analysis possibly underestimated clonal diversity. The span of vaccine-associated CD4 TCRs extended across spike, with dominance at 160-218 and 743-854. Baseline seropositivity characterized only a handful of AZD1222 recipients.

Generated by immunoSEQ multiplex PCR, the TCRdb table keeps only in-frame clones and is missing some. This sample carries roughly 96,000 clones, around nine tenths of them seen once, and the ten largest clones take roughly an eighth. Pooled samples include second doses given at about 4 or 12 weeks. V was cut by 2 bases and J by 0 bases, with 11 bases left in between. This CDR3 comprises 16 residues. CDR1 SGHRS and CDR2 YFSETQ come from the germline V gene. This clone has a handful of counts. Antigen: not known. Sequenced here: peripheral blood, sampled 28 days after the second AZD1222 dose. V and J are TRBV5-1 and TRBJ1-4, with unresolved D. This sequence was found in an adult who received the AZD1222 COVID-19 vaccine. As DNA, the CDR3 is TGCGCCAGCAGCTTCCTCTCTCCCGCAACTAATGAAAAACTGTTTTTT. Its protein is CASSFLSPATNEKLFF.